This T cell receptor (beta chain) was observed in a study of T-cell reconstitution after alpha-beta-depleted transplantation in children (dated by TCRdb to between 2015 and 2016). About the study as a whole: Using TCR repertoire profiling, the study followed T-cell immune reconstitution in a quantitative way in children after TCRalphabeta/CD19-depleted allogeneic hematopoietic cell transplantation. Here is what the overall study found, with its caveats: The apparently early alphabetaT-cell count recovery about two months after transplant was reportedly dependent on only several hundred rapidly expanded clones derived from non-depleted graft cells. In some patients, the high TCRbeta diversity seen at day 60 was put down to recipient T cells and intrathymic progenitors that had survived conditioning. Over subsequent months, a decline in hyperexpanded clone frequencies was noted, and after one year, T-cell counts and TCRbeta diversity were mostly ascribed to newly produced T cells.

In the germline V gene (reference sequence), CDR1 corresponds to DFQATT and CDR2 to SNEGSKA. Germline trimming amounts to 3 bases on V and 4 bases on J, with 6 as the count of junction bases outside the gene matches. The CDR3 measures 14 amino acids from cysteine to phenylalanine. Solely the CDR3 DNA is kept, with 42 bases framed from the first base. Remarks on this clonotype: Its antigen target is currently unknown. No base-level quality is on record; no much larger clone is a single base apart.

Library creation used PCR. Reads for this sample came from an Illumina HiSeq 2500. Molecular barcoding was employed in the preparation of TCR libraries, with unique molecular identifiers being used to normalize TCRbeta repertoire quantification. TCRdb reanalyzed the raw reads on its own, using fastp at Q25 for trimming and MiXCR for clone calling, and kept in-frame beta chains. CDR3 protein duplicates are merged, each entry listing the most common genes and DNA. A total of approximately 980,000 distinct CDR3 sequences appear in this sample, 25% to 35% of them only once. The top ten hold 28% of the sample. The sample's treatment or condition label, in plain terms: allogeneic hematopoietic cell transplantation with graft depleted of TCRalphabeta T cells and CD19 B cells. The transplant recipients were children given TCRalphabeta/CD19-depleted allogeneic hematopoietic cell grafts.

The chain is made from TRBV20-1 and TRBJ1-3, with 7 central nucleotides matching TRBD1. The sample consisted of PBMCs, mostly from graft donor cells, taken 360 days after TCRalphabeta/CD19-depleted stem cell transplant. This TCR came from a boy in the first two years of life who had a stem cell transplant for SCID, so the T cells may come from the graft donor. The CDR3 protein: CSARERGPGNTIYF. The nucleotides read TGCAGTGCTAGGGAAAGGGGGCCGGGAAACACCATATATTTT.